The present T cell receptor (beta chain) was sequenced within a study of shared clonotypes between healthy human individuals. Overall study context: Every donor yielded three CD4 naive, three CD4 memory, two CD8 naive and one CD8 memory plate. The study's findings and limits: Read depth was anticipated to influence clonotype sharing among donors. Around 4.7% was the fraction of naive CD4 clonotypes found shared across a few donors.

Assay: immunoSEQ multiplex PCR; the TCRdb copy retains only in-frame clones and omits some. Here the sample spans some 2,100,000 clones, approximately 96% being singletons. Negatively enriched CD4+ T cells were divided by CD45RA into naive and memory. Details on this clone: Its antigen is unknown. The identical CDR3 is also encoded by other nucleotide sequences in the sample.

CDR3 length: 13 amino acids. Germline assignment: CDR1 SGHTA and CDR2 FQGNSA. The J segment lost 6 bases and the V segment lost 5 bases, leaving 3 bases of the junction unmatched. This chain joins TRBV7-2 and TRBJ1-2, with 10 bases matching TRBD1. Sequenced sample: naive CD4+ T cells sorted from blood. Subset: CD45RA+ positively selected. The receptor was isolated from a man aged 18-30 years in good health. The CDR3 spells CASSLGQGDGYTF. The DNA for the CDR3 is TGTGCCAGCAGCCTCGGACAGGGGGATGGCTACACCTTC.